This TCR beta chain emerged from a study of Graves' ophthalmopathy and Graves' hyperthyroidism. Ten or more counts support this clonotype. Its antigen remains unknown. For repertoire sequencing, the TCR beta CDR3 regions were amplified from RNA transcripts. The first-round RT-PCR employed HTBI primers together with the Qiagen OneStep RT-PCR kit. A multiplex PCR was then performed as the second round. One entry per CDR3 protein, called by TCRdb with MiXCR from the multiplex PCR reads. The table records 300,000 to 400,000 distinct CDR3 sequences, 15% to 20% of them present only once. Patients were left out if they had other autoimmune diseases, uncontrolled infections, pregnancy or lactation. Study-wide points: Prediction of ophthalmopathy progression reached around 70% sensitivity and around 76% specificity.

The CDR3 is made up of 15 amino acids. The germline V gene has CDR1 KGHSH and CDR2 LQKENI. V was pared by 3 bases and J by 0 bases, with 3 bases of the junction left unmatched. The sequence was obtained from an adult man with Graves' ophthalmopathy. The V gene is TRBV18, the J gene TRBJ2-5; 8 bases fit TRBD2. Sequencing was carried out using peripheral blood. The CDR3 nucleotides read TGTGCCAGCTCACCGCTACTAGCGGACCAAGAGACCCAGTACTTC. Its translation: CASSPLLADQETQYF.